The 19 T cell receptor beta chains below were found in one sample sequenced in a study of T cell clonality in common variable immunodeficiency. Here immunoSEQ multiplex PCR was the method, and the copy in TCRdb shows in-frame clones only, minus some. Recorded here are about 52,000 clones, none singletons. Specimen: peripheral blood mononuclear cells. The receptor set was obtained from a person aged 18-70 years in good health.

This clone showed up many times. Sequencing ends 3 residues short of the CDR3 end; the germline J gene provides the rest. V and J are TRBV19 and TRBJ2-1; 11 bases fit TRBD2. CDR3 length equals 13 residues. V shed 8 bases, J shed 8 bases, and the junction held 5 bases outside the gene matches. Germline V CDR1 and CDR2: LNHDA, SQIVND (reference sequence). The sequenced part of the CDR3 DNA is TGTGCCAGTGTTAGCGGGAGGGCGCATGAG. Encoded protein: CASVSGRAHE. The complete CDR3 sequence is CASVSGRAHEQFF.

This clone was counted between two and nine times. CDR3 residues: CASSQIGGESTGELFF. The part of the CDR3 DNA that was read is TGTGCCAGCAGTCAGATCGGCGGGGAGTCCACCGGGGAG. V gene TRBV2 combines with J gene TRBJ2-2; D perhaps matches TRBD2 (6 bases). Sequencing ends 3 residues short of the CDR3 end; the germline J gene provides the rest. Per germline, CDR1 SNHLY and CDR2 FYNNEI. The ends were cut back, 5 bases at V and 4 bases at J, with 17 bases in the middle. This CDR3 region has 16 residues.

This clone occurred many times. The read ends 3 residues shy of where the CDR3 ends; the end is completed using the germline J gene. The J gene is TRBJ2-6, the V gene TRBV11-2; TRBD1 is a possible D gene (5 bases). Trimming pared 5 bases from V and 0 bases from J, leaving 8 bases between. The CDR3 consists of 15 residues. Germline loops: CDR1 SGHAT, CDR2 FQNNGV. The CDR3 loop reads CASSRQHSGANVLTF. The DNA read from the CDR3 is TGTGCCAGCAGCAGACAGCACTCTGGGGCCAACGTC. Variable domain in full (rest from reference TRBV11-2 and TRBJ2-6): EAGVAQSPRYKIIEKRQSVAFWCNPISGHATLYWYQQILGQGPKLLIQFQNNGVVDDSQLPKDRFSAERLKGVDSTLKIQPAKLEDSAVYLCASSRQHSGANVLTFGAGSRLTVL.

This clone was detected ten times or more. The CDR3 extends 3 residues past the end of the read, so its final part is completed from the germline J gene. The rearrangement links TRBV19 to TRBJ2-1; no firm D call. This CDR3 is built from 12 residues. Trimming cost V 1 base and J 8 bases, with 6 bases left between them. The germline gives CDR1 LNHDA, CDR2 SQIVND (reference sequence). The DNA read from the CDR3 is TGTGCCAGTAGTATAGTAGCCGATGAG. It codes for CASSIVADE. The entire CDR3 sequence reads CASSIVADEQFF.

This clone has ten or more counts. The observed sequence ends 3 residues before the CDR3 terminus, with the missing tail filled in from the germline J gene. The chain uses TRBV20-1 and TRBJ2-1; 8 bases map to TRBD2. This CDR3 is built from 15 residues. Germline CDR1 and CDR2: DFQATT and SNEGSKA (reference sequence). Trimming at V came to 2 bases and at J to 6 bases, leaving 9 bases not matched to a gene. The covered CDR3 bases are TGCAGTGCTAGATGGCCGGGAGGGGGGGGCAATGAG. This sequence encodes CSARWPGGGGNE. The full CDR3 protein reads CSARWPGGGGNEQFF.

This clone was found many times. The missing CDR3 end, 3 residues past where the read stops, is filled in from the germline J gene. V gene TRBV30 combines with J gene TRBJ1-6, with D unresolved. The V end lost 3 bases, the J end lost 0 bases, and 12 bases lay between the germline ends. In germline, CDR1 is GTSNPN, CDR2 SVGIG (reference sequence). The CDR3 totals 16 residues. The CDR3 bases that were read are TGTGCCTGGAGAGTTGCCTACCCCTCCTATAATTCACCC. This gives the protein CAWRVAYPSYNSP. The whole CDR3 protein is CAWRVAYPSYNSPLHF.

This clone was recorded at least ten times. The read ends 3 residues early relative to the CDR3; the germline J gene fills the gap. V is TRBV10-3 and J is TRBJ2-3; 9 bases map to TRBD1. This CDR3 region has 16 residues. Germline loops: CDR1 ENHRY, CDR2 SYGVKD. With V trimmed by 3 bases and J by 8 bases, 12 bases remained unmatched. CDR3 DNA (partial): TGTGCCATCAGTGATTTGAACAGGGGGCAGACGGGTACG. It specifies CAISDLNRGQTGT. The complete CDR3 sequence is CAISDLNRGQTGTQYF.

This clone occurred many times. The read is 3 residues too short to cover the CDR3 end, so that end is filled in from the germline J gene. The J gene is TRBJ2-7, the V gene TRBV28; 7 nucleotides match TRBD1. CDR1 and CDR2 from the germline V gene are MDHEN and SYDVKM. The CDR3 is 15 amino acids. V shed 3 bases and J 4 bases; nucleotides not matched to a gene: 9. This CDR3 reads CASSFAPGQLYEQYF. The sequenced CDR3 bases are TGTGCCAGCAGTTTTGCCCCGGGACAGCTTTACGAG.

This clone was observed at least ten times. The read halts 3 residues ahead of the CDR3 end, with the missing end drawn from the germline J gene. This chain uses TRBV10-1 with TRBJ2-2; TRBD2 matches at 7 bases. Germline-derived CDR1 and CDR2 are WNHNN and SYGVQD (reference sequence). The CDR3 length is 13 residues. This CDR3 is CAADGGRAGELFF. CDR3 DNA (partial): TGCGCGGCCGACGGGGGGAGGGCCGGGGAG.

This clone was recorded a few times. The DNA ends 3 residues before the CDR3 does, and the rest of the CDR3 is filled in from the germline J gene. Other DNA sequences in this specimen translate into the identical CDR3. This chain joins TRBV18 and TRBJ2-5; perhaps TRBD1 as D (6 bases). In germline, CDR1 is KGHSH, CDR2 LQKENI. CDR3 size: 14 residues. Trimming left V 6 bases short and J 3 bases short, with 14 bases between. CDR3 DNA (partial): TGTGCCAGCTCGGCGGTGGCAGGGGAAGAGACC. Residues: CASSAVAGEET. The whole CDR3 protein is CASSAVAGEETQYF.

This clone was observed at least ten times. Read data end 3 residues before the CDR3 end; the end is taken from the germline J gene. The J gene is TRBJ2-5, the V gene TRBV28, with 11 bases that match TRBD2. Germline CDR1 is MDHEN and CDR2 is SYDVKM. There are 15 residues in the CDR3. Trimming removed 5 bases from V and 3 bases from J; junction bases left unmatched: 5. CDR3 bases read: TGTGCCAGCAGTCCTGGGACTAGCGGCAAAGAGACC. It codes for CASSPGTSGKET. The full CDR3 is CASSPGTSGKETQYF.

A few counts support this clone. The read ends 3 residues shy of where the CDR3 ends; the end is completed using the germline J gene. V is TRBV6-1 and J is TRBJ2-3, with D maybe TRBD1 (6 bases). The germline V gene has CDR1 MNHNS and CDR2 SASEGT. The CDR3 covers 15 residues. The CDR3 DNA, read in part, is TGTGCCAGCAGTGCAGGGGCCCATAGCAATCAGCCG. Its protein is CASSAGAHSNQP. The whole CDR3 protein is CASSAGAHSNQPQYF.

This clone was seen a few times. With a much larger clone just one base away, this may be a read error. The read ends 3 residues early relative to the CDR3; the germline J gene fills the gap. Other DNA sequences in the sample encode the same CDR3. The genes are TRBV6-1 and TRBJ1-3, with D tentatively TRBD1 (6 bases). Germline V gene sequence: CDR1 MNHNS, CDR2 SASEGT. The CDR3 consists of 14 residues. The sequenced CDR3 bases are TGTGCCAGCAGTGATAGCCAGGGGCAGAACACG. Protein product: CASSDSQGQNT. The CDR3 in full is CASSDSQGQNTIYF.

In this sample, this clone turned up many times. The CDR3 end is not reached by the read, which stops 3 residues before it; the germline J gene fills it in. V usage is TRBV20-1 and J usage is TRBJ2-2; D is uncertain. The CDR3 loop spans 14 amino acids. Germline V gene lookup returns CDR1 DFQATT and CDR2 SNEGSKA (reference sequence). V was cut by 1 base and J by 0 bases, with 6 bases left in between. CDR3 amino acids: CSARGRSNTGELFF. The DNA read from the CDR3 is TGCAGTGCTAGAGGGCGGTCGAACACCGGGGAG.

This clone was picked up many times. The CDR3 end lies 3 residues beyond the end of the read and is filled in from the germline J gene. This sequence joins TRBV7-3 and TRBJ1-6, with TRBD1 matching 8 bases. CDR3 length: 17 amino acids. Germline assignment: CDR1 SGHTA and CDR2 FQGTGA. J lost 2 bases, V lost 0 bases, and 3 bases had no gene match. The CDR3 sequence: CASSLTTDRAYNSPLHF. The part of the CDR3 DNA that was read is TGTGCCAGCAGCTTAACGACGGACAGGGCCTATAATTCACCC.

This clone was counted ten times or more. With the read ending 3 residues before the CDR3 end, the germline J gene is used to fill in that end. The chain couples TRBV6-2 or TRBV6-3 to TRBJ1-2, with D possibly matching TRBD1 (5 bases). Trimming removed 0 bases at V and 7 bases at J, with 18 bases between. Germline V gene data show CDR1 as MNHEY and CDR2 as SVGEGT. This CDR3 is 16 amino acids long. Incomplete CDR3 DNA: TGTGCCAGCAGTTACTCCGGGCAGGGAGGAATGTCTGGC. Translated, it gives CASSYSGQGGMSG. The full CDR3 protein reads CASSYSGQGGMSGYTF.

This clone was detected ten times or more. From the germline J gene comes the end of the CDR3, since the read stops 3 residues before it. The V and J genes are TRBV5-8 and TRBJ2-2, with TRBD2 matching over 7 bases. The germline CDR1 and CDR2 sequences are SGHTS and YDEGEE. This CDR3 has 15 residues. With V trimmed by 7 bases and J by 1 base, 7 bases remained unmatched. The CDR3 loop is CASRAGTMNTGELFF. CDR3 DNA (partial): TGTGCCAGCCGAGCCGGGACTATGAACACCGGGGAG.

This clone was recorded a few times. The read stops 3 residues short of the end of the CDR3; the missing end is completed from the germline J gene. The chain joins TRBV30 to TRBJ1-6; D not resolved. The CDR3 runs 13 residues. Trimming took 8 bases from V and 7 from J, leaving 15 bases between them. The germline gives CDR1 GTSNPN, CDR2 SVGIG (reference sequence). Incomplete CDR3 DNA: TGTGCCCTAGGCGGGCCCAACAATTCACCC. Its translation is CALGGPNNSP. The whole CDR3 protein is CALGGPNNSPLHF.

This clone was seen ten or more times. The CDR3 end falls 3 residues outside the read, so it is completed with the germline J gene. The V and J genes are TRBV20-1 and TRBJ2-3, with 9 bases lining up with TRBD1. The V gene end was trimmed by 1 base and the J gene end by 2 bases; junction bases not matched to a gene: 7. Germline CDR1 DFQATT, CDR2 SNEGSKA (reference sequence). The CDR3 sequence is 16 residues long. CDR3 in amino acids: CSARGLGTGLTDTQYF. Incomplete CDR3 DNA: TGCAGTGCTAGAGGCCTAGGGACAGGGCTCACAGATACG.